The clone carrying this T cell receptor beta chain was observed once. Germline V gene lookup returns CDR1 LNHNV and CDR2 YYDKDF (reference sequence). Between the trimmed V and J ends, which lost 1 base and 8 bases, there was a span of 17 bases. This CDR3 has 15 residues. The data originate from a study of T cell changes during pregnancy in multiple sclerosis. TCRdb's table, derived via immunoSEQ multiplex PCR, lists solely in-frame clones and lacks some. Of about 33,000 clones in the sample, about 89% were seen once. The chain is built from TRBV15 and TRBJ1-1; possible D gene TRBD1, 6 bases. The sequence was collected from a female donor in good health, enrolled as a control in a pregnancy study. The sequencing here drew on CD4+ T cells from peripheral blood mononuclear cells, taken in the third trimester of pregnancy. CDR3 sequence reads: CATSRGLRGGSEAFF. As DNA, the CDR3 is TGTGCCACCAGCAGAGGTCTGAGGGGGGGCTCGGAAGCTTTCTTT.